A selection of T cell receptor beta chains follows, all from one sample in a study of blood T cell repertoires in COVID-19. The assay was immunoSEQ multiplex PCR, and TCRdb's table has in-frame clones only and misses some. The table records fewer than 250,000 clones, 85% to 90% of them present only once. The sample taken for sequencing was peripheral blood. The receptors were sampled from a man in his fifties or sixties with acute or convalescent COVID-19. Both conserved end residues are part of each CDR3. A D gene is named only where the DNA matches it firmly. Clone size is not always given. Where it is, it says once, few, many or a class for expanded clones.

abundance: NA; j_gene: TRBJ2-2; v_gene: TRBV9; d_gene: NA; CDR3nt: TGTGCCAGCAGCCAGCAACACAGGAACACCGGGGAGCTGTTTTTT; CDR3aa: CASSQQHRNTGELFF
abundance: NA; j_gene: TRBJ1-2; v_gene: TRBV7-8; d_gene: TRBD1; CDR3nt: TGTGCCAGCAGCTTAGCAGGGAAGGGGGCGGATGGCTACACCTTC; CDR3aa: CASSLAGKGADGYTF
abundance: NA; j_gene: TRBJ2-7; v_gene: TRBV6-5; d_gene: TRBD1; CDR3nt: TGTGCCAGCATTTTAGACAGGGGCGAGCAGTACTTC; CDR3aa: CASILDRGEQYF
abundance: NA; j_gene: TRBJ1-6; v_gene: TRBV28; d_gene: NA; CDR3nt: TGTGCCAGCAGTTCGTCCACAACCGGAGGTAATTCACCCCTCCACTTT; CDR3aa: CASSSSTTGGNSPLHF
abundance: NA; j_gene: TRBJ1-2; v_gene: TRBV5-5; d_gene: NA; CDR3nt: TGTGCCAGCGGAGGGGAACTAAACTATGGCTACACCTTC; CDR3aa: CASGGELNYGYTF
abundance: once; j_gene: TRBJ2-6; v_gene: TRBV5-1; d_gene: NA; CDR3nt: TGCGCCAGTGGACTCAGCTCTGGGGCCAACGTCCTGACTTTC; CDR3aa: CASGLSSGANVLTF
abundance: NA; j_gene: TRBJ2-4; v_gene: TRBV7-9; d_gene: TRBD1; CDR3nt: TGTGCCAGCAGCTCAACGGACAGGGGGAGCTGGGCCAAAAACATTCAGTACTTC; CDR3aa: CASSSTDRGSWAKNIQYF
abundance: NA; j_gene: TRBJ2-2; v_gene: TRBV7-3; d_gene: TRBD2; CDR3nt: TGTGCCAGCAGCAGACTAGCGGGGGGAGCGGGCACCGGGGAGCTGTTTTTT; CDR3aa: CASSRLAGGAGTGELFF
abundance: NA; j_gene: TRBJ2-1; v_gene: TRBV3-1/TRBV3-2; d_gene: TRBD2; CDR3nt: TGTGCCAGCAGTCGTCCGGGACTAGCGGGGGAAAATGAGCAGTTCTTC; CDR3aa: CASSRPGLAGENEQFF
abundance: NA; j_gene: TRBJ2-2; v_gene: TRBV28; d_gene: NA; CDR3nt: TGTGCCAGCAGGTCTGGGGGGGGCCGTGCGAACACCGGGGAGCTGTTTTTT; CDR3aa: CASRSGGGRANTGELFF
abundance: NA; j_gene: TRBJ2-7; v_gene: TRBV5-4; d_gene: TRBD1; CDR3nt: TGTGCCAGCAGCCGTGCGGGACAGGGTCAGTACGAGCAGTACTTC; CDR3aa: CASSRAGQGQYEQYF